Detailed here is one TCR beta chain. As yet, its antigen is unknown. Data came from immunoSEQ multiplex PCR; TCRdb stores just in-frame clones and leaves some out. The profile shows around 100,000 clones, about 94% of them singletons. This entry belongs to a study of T cell responses to AZD1222 COVID-19 vaccine. The length of the CDR3 is 15 residues. The V and J ends lost 0 bases and 4 bases respectively, with 11 bases between them. The germline V gene has CDR1 SGHRS and CDR2 YFSETQ. Study conclusions and caveats: In all cases, repertoires were sampled only after the peak T cell response. Donors skewed white British and female; clonal diversity was possibly underestimated.

The source was peripheral blood, collected on day 0 of AZD1222 vaccination. The TCR originated in an adult in good health. The chain recombines TRBV5-1 with TRBJ1-3, with no clear D. The CDR3 protein is CASSLAIASGNTIYF. Here the CDR3 DNA reads TGCGCCAGCAGCTTGGCTATCGCCTCCGGAAACACCATATATTTT.